This TCR beta chain was identified during a study of blood T cell repertoires in COVID-19. Study summary: PBMCs, B-cell-depleted T cells, or T cells were the source of the cDNA or gDNA that made up the material.

V was trimmed by 3 bases and J by 7 bases, leaving 21 bases between them. From germline, CDR1 is MDHEN and CDR2 SYDVKM. This CDR3 contains 16 residues. Those enrolled in Seattle joined during active infection and were followed longitudinally afterward. TCRdb keeps only in-frame clones here, not all; method: immunoSEQ multiplex PCR. The data hold about 170,000 clones, with approximately 90% observed a single time. Sequencing was done on a sample of peripheral blood. The chain has TRBV28 and TRBJ1-2; D is uncertain. This receptor was identified in a young man with COVID-19, enrolled during active disease. CDR3 protein: CASSFPGVSILGGYTF. The CDR3 DNA follows: TGTGCCAGCAGTTTCCCCGGGGTTTCTATATTGGGTGGCTACACCTTC.